The TCR beta chain under discussion was sequenced for a study of T cells in Graves' hyperthyroidism and ophthalmopathy. This clonotype was detected a few times. The CDR3 regions of TCR beta were amplified from RNA transcripts. With the HTBI primer set, the TCR CDR3 went through a first round of RT-PCR. TCRdb called the multiplex PCR reads again in MiXCR, with one record for every CDR3 protein. The sample has around 450,000 distinct CDR3 sequences; around 16% are singletons. V lost 4 bases and J lost 0, with 12 bases in between. The CDR3 has 15 residues. Germline lookup yields CDR1 LNHDA and CDR2 SQIVND (reference sequence). Orbital computed tomography and thyroid ultrasound, together with serum TRAb and thyroxine and clinical symptoms, were used for diagnoses.

The V and J genes are TRBV19 and TRBJ2-5, with a possible D match to TRBD1 (6 bases). Sequenced: blood. This sequence was found in a young woman with Graves' hyperthyroidism. The CDR3 region is CASSSRTVYQETQYF. The CDR3 bases are TGTGCCAGTAGTAGCCGGACAGTGTACCAAGAGACCCAGTACTTC.